This T cell receptor (beta chain) derives from a study of cytomegalovirus exposure and HLA in healthy donors. This clone was picked up a small number of times. The V and J ends lost 1 base and 0 bases, in that order; junction bases with no gene match: 13. The CDR3 contains 19 residues. CDR1 and CDR2 from the germline V gene are LGHNA and YNFKEQ. 13 Jbeta primers and 60 Vbeta primers were used for the PCR. The assay was immunoSEQ multiplex PCR, and TCRdb's table has in-frame clones only and misses some. The data hold approximately 130,000 clones, with roughly four fifths observed a single time. The sequenced sample consisted of PBMCs. The chain has TRBV4-2 and TRBJ2-3, with 7 bases lining up with TRBD1. The TCR sequence derives from a man aged 25-45 years in good health and CMV-seronegative. In DNA form, the CDR3 reads TGTGCCAGCAGCCAAGGAGGCTTCAGGGGGAGATTTAGCACAGATACGCAGTATTTT. This codes for CASSQGGFRGRFSTDTQYF.